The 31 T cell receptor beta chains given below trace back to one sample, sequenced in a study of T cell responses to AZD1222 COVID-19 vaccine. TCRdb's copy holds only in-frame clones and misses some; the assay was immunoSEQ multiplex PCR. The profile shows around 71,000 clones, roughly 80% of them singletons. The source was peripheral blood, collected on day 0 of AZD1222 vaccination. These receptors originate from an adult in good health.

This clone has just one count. The CDR3 DNA reads TGCGCCAGCAGCTCGGAAGGCTACCAAGAGACCCAGTACTTC. It is translated as CASSSEGYQETQYF. The chain joins TRBV5-1 to TRBJ2-5; D is ambiguous. CDR1 and CDR2 (germline): SGHRS, YFSETQ. Trimming shortened V by 3 bases and J by 0 bases, and 9 bases separated the two germline ends. The CDR3 sequence is 14 residues long.

The CDR3, as DNA: TGTGCCAGCAGTTACAAGCGGGGCACCTACAATGAGCAGTTCTTC. This sequence encodes CASSYKRGTYNEQFF. V usage is TRBV6-5 and J usage is TRBJ2-1; 7 bases align to TRBD2. The junction had 3 bases not matched to a gene; V was cut back by 2 bases and J by 2 bases. The CDR3 spans 15 residues. From germline, CDR1 is MNHEY and CDR2 SVGAGI.

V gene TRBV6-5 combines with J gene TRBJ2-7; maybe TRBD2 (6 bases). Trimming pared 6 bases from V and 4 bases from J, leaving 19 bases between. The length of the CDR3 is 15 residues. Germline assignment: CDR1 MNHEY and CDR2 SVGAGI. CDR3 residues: CASSPRRREDYEQYF. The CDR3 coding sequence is TGTGCCAGCAGCCCCCGGCGAAGGGAGGATTACGAGCAGTACTTC.

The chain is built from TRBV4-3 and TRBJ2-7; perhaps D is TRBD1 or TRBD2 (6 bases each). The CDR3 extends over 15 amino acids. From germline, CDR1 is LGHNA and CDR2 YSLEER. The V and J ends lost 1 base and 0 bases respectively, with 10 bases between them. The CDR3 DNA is TGCGCCAGCAGCCAAGCGCGGGACAACTCCTACGAGCAGTACTTC. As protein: CASSQARDNSYEQYF.

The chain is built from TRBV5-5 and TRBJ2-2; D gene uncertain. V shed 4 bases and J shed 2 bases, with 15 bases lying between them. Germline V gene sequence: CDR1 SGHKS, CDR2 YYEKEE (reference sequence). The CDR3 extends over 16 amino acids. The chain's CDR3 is CASSTLVGKNTGELFF. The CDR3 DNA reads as TGTGCCAGCAGCACCCTAGTAGGCAAAAACACCGGGGAGCTGTTTTTT.

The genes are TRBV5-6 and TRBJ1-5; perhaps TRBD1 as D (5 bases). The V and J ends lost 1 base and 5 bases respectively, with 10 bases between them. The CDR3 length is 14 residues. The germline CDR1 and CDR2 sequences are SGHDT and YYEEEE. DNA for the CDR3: TGTGCCAGCAGCTTGTGGGGCTCGGATCAGCCCCAGCATTTT. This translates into CASSLWGSDQPQHF.

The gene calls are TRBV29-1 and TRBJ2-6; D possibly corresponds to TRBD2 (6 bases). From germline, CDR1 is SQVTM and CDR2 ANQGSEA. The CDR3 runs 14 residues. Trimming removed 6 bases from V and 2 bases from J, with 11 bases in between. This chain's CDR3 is CSVGWGAGANVLTF. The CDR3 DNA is TGCAGCGTAGGCTGGGGGGCTGGGGCCAACGTCCTGACTTTC.

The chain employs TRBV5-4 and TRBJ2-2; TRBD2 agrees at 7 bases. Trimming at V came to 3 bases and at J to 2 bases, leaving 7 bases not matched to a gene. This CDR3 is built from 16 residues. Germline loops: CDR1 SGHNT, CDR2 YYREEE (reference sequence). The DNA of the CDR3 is TGTGCCAGCAGCTACCTGACTAGCCCTAACACCGGGGAGCTGTTTTTT. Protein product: CASSYLTSPNTGELFF.

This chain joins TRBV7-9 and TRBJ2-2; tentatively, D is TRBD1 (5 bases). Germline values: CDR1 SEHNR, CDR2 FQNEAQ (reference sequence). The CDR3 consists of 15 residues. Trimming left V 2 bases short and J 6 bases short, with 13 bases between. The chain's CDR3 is CASSLSVQGSGELFF. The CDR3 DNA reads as TGTGCCAGCAGCTTAAGTGTGCAGGGTTCCGGGGAGCTGTTTTTT.

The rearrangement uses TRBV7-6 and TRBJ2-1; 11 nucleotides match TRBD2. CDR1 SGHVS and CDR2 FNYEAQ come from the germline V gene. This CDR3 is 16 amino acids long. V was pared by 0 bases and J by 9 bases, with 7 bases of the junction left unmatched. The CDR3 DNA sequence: TGTGCCAGCAGCTTAGCTCCAAGTAGCGGGAGGGTTGAGCAGTTCTTC. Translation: CASSLAPSSGRVEQFF.

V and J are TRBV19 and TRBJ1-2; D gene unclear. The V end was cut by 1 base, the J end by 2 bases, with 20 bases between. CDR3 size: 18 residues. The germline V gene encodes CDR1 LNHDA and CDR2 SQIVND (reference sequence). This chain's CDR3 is CASSIGGIERAMNYGYTF. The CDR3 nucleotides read TGTGCCAGTAGTATAGGTGGAATAGAGAGGGCAATGAACTATGGCTACACCTTC.

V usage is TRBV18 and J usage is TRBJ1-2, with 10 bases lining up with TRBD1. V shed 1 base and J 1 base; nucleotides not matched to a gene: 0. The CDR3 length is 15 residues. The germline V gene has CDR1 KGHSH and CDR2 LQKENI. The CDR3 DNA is TGTGCCAGCTCACCACGGGACAGGGGTAACTATGGCTACACCTTC. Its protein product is CASSPRDRGNYGYTF.

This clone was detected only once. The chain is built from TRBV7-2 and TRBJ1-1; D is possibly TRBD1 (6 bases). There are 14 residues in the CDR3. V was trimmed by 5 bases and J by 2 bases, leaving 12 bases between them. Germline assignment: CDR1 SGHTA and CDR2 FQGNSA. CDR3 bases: TGTGCCAGCAGCACGAGGGGGGGCAACACTGAAGCTTTCTTT. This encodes CASSTRGGNTEAFF.

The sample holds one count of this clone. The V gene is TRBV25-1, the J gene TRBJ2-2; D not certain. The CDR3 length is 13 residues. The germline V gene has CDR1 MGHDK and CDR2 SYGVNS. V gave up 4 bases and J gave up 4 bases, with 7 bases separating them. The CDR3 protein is CASSGLGTGELFF. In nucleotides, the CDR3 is TGTGCCAGCAGTGGTTTAGGCACCGGGGAGCTGTTTTTT.

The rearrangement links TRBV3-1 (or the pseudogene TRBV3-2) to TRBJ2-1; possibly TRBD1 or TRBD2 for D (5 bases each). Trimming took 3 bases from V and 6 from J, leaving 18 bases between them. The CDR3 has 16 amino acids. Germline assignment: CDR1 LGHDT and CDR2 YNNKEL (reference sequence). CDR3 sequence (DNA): TGTGCCAGCAGCCAGGTCCGGGACCCCTCGCCCAATGAGCAGTTCTTC. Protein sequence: CASSQVRDPSPNEQFF.

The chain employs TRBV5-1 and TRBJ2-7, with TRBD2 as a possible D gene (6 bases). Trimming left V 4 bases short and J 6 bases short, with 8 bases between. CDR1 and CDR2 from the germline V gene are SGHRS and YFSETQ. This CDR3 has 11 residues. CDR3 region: CASSTGLEQYF. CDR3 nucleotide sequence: TGCGCCAGCAGCACGGGACTCGAGCAGTACTTC.

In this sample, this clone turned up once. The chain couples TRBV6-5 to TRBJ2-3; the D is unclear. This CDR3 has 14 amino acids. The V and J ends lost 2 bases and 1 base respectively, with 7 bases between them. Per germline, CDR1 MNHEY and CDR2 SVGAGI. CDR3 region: CASSYAGGTDTQYF. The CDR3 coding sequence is TGTGCCAGCAGTTACGCTGGGGGCACAGATACGCAGTATTTT.

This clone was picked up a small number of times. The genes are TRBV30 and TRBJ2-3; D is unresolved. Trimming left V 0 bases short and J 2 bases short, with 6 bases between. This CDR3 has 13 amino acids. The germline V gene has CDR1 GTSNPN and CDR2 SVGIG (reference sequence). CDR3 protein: CAWSVQITDTQYF. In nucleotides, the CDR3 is TGTGCCTGGAGTGTACAGATCACAGATACGCAGTATTTT. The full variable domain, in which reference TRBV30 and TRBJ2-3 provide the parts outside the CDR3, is SQTIHQWPATLVQPVGSPLSLECTVEGTSNPNLYWYRQAAGRGLQLLFYSVGIGQISSEVPQNLSASRPQDRQFILSSKKLLLSDSGFYLCAWSVQITDTQYFGPGTRLTVL.

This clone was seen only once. The CDR3 protein is CASSQGRESGKNIQYF. CDR3 in DNA: TGTGCCAGCAGCCAAGGTCGGGAGTCAGGCAAAAACATTCAGTACTTC. The rearrangement uses TRBV7-8 and TRBJ2-4; maybe TRBD2 (6 bases). The CDR3 consists of 16 residues. Germline CDR1 SGHVS, CDR2 FQNEAQ. V lost 5 bases, J lost 3 bases, and 17 bases lay in between.

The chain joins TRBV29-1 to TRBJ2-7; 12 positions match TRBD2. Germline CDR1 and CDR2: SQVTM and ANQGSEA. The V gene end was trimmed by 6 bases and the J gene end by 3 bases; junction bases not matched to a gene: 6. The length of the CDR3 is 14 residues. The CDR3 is CSVVTSGSYYEQYF. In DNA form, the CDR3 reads TGCAGCGTCGTGACTAGCGGGAGTTACTACGAGCAGTACTTC.

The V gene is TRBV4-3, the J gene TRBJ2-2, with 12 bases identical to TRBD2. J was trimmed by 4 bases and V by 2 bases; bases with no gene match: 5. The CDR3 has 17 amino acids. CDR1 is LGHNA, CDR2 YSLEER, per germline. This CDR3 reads CASSQSSGGVFTGELFF. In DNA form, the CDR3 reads TGCGCCAGCAGCCAATCTAGCGGGGGGGTCTTCACCGGGGAGCTGTTTTTT.

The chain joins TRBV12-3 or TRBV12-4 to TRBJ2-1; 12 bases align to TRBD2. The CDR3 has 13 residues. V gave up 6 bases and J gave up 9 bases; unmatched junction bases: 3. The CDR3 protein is CASSSSGRAEQFF. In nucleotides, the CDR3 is TGTGCCAGCAGCTCTAGCGGGAGGGCTGAGCAGTTCTTC.

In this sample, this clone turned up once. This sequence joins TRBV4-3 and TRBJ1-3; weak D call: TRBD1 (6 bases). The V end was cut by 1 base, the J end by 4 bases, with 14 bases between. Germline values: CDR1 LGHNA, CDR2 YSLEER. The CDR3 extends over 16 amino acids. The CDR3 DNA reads TGCGCCAGCAGCCAAGGGCCGGGGGCAGCGGGAAACACCATATATTTT. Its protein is CASSQGPGAAGNTIYF.

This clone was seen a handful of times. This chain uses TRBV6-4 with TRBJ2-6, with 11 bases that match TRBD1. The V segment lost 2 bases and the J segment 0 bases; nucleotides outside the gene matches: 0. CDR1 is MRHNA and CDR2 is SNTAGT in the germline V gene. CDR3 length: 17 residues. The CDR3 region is CASSDGTGGSGANVLTF. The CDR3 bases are TGTGCCAGCAGTGACGGGACAGGGGGCTCTGGGGCCAACGTCCTGACTTTC.

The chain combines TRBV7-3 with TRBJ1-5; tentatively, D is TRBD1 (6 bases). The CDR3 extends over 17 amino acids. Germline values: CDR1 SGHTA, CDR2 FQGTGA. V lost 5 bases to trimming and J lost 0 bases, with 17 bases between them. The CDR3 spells CASSPLGGSYSNQPQHF. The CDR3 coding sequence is TGTGCCAGCAGCCCACTGGGGGGCAGCTATAGCAATCAGCCCCAGCATTTT. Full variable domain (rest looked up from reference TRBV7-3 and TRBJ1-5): GAGVSQTPSNKVTEKGKYVELRCDPISGHTALYWYRQSLGQGPEFLIYFQGTGAADDSGLPNDRFFAVRPEGSVSTLKIQRTERGDSAVYLCASSPLGGSYSNQPQHFGDGTRLSIL.

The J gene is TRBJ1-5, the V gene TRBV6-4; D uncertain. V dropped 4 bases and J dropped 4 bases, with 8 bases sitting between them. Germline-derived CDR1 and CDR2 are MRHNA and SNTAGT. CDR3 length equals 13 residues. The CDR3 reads CASSVEANQPQHF. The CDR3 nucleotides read TGTGCCAGCAGTGTTGAGGCTAATCAGCCCCAGCATTTT.

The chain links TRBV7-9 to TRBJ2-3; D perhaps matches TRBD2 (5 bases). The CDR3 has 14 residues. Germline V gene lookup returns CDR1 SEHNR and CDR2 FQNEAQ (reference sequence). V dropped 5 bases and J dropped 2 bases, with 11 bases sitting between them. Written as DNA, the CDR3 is TGTGCCAGCAGCCCCGGACTTATCACAGATACGCAGTATTTT. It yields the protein CASSPGLITDTQYF.

DNA for the CDR3: TGTGCCAGCAGCCTAAGGACTAGCGGTCTTTACAATGAGCAGTTCTTC. Its protein product is CASSLRTSGLYNEQFF. The gene calls are TRBV27 and TRBJ2-1, with 10 bases aligning to TRBD2. CDR3 length: 16 amino acids. CDR1 is MNHEY and CDR2 is SMNVEV in the germline V gene (reference sequence). With 6 bases clipped from V and 4 bases from J, the junction kept 9 bases outside the gene matches.

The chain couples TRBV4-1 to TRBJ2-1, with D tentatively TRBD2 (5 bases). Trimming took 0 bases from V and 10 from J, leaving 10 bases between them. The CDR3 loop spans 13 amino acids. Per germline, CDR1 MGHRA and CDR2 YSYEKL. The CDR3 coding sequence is TGCGCCAGCAGCCAAGAGATAAGCGGCGAGCAGTTCTTC. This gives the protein CASSQEISGEQFF.

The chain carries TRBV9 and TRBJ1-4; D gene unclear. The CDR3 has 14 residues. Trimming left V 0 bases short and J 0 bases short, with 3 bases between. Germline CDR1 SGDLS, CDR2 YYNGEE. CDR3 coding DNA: TGTGCCAGCAGCGTAGCTGCAACTAATGAAAAACTGTTTTTT. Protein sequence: CASSVAATNEKLFF.

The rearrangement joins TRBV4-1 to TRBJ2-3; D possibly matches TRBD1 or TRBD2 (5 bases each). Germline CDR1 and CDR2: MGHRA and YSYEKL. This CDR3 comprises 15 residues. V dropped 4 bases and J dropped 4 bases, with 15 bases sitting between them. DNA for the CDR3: TGCGCCAGCAGCCCCGGGTACGGGACGCCAGATACGCAGTATTTT. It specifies CASSPGYGTPDTQYF.